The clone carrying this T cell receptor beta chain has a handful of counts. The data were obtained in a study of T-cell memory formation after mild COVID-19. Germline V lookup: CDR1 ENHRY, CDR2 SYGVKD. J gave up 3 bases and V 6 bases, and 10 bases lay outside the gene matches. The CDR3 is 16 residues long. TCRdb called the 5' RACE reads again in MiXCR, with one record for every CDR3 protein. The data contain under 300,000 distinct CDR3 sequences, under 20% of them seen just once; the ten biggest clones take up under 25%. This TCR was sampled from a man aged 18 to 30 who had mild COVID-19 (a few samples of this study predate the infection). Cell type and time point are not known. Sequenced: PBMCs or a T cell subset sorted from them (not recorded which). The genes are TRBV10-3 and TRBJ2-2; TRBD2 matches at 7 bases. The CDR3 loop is CAISPGGGLDTGELFF. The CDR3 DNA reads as TGTGCCATCAGCCCCGGCGGGGGTTTGGACACCGGGGAGCTGTTTTTT.